These 23 T cell receptor beta chains were sequenced from one sample in a study of blood T cell repertoires in COVID-19. Generated by immunoSEQ multiplex PCR, the TCRdb table keeps only in-frame clones and is missing some. The data hold a few hundred thousand clones, with around 80% observed a single time. Sequenced input: peripheral blood. All receptors derive from a woman older than 75 with active or convalescent COVID-19.

With regard to this clone: The sample carries other DNA sequences with the same CDR3. This chain joins TRBV12-3 or TRBV12-4 and TRBJ2-1; D is ambiguous. Trimming removed 2 bases at V and 7 bases at J, with 6 bases between. This CDR3 spans 12 amino acids. The DNA for the CDR3 is TGTGCCAGCAGTTTATGGCAGAATGAGCAGTTCTTC. This encodes CASSLWQNEQFF.

The gene calls are TRBV19 and TRBJ1-2; possible D gene TRBD1, 6 bases. Germline CDR1 is LNHDA and CDR2 is SQIVND (reference sequence). The CDR3 is 15 amino acids. With 0 bases removed from V and 4 bases from J, the gap between germline ends came to 12 bases. CDR3 residues: CASSIEDRFFYGYTF. CDR3 sequence (DNA): TGTGCCAGTAGTATAGAGGACAGATTTTTCTATGGCTACACCTTC.

J is TRBJ2-1 and V is TRBV27; 10 bases match TRBD2. CDR1 is MNHEY and CDR2 is SMNVEV in the germline V gene (reference sequence). V was pared by 3 bases and J by 0 bases, with 11 bases of the junction left unmatched. This CDR3 has 19 amino acids. The DNA for the CDR3 is TGTGCCAGCAGTTTCGGGCTAGCGGGGGCCGTGAGCTCCTACAATGAGCAGTTCTTC. This translates into CASSFGLAGAVSSYNEQFF.

The gene calls are TRBV18 and TRBJ2-5, with a tentative D call TRBD1 (5 bases). CDR3 length: 13 amino acids. The germline gives CDR1 KGHSH, CDR2 LQKENI. The V and J ends lost 3 bases and 1 base respectively, with 6 bases between them. This chain's CDR3 is CASSPTVQETQYF. CDR3 nucleotide sequence: TGTGCCAGCTCACCGACAGTCCAAGAGACCCAGTACTTC.

The chain is built from TRBV12-3 or TRBV12-4 and TRBJ1-2, with unresolved D. V was clipped by 3 bases and J by 7 bases, with 6 bases between them. This CDR3 has 11 residues. CDR3 bases: TGTGCCAGCAGTTTGAGGGTTGGCTACACCTTC. This codes for CASSLRVGYTF.

The CDR3 reads CASSSGINYGYTF. DNA for the CDR3: TGTGCCAGCAGCAGCGGCATAAACTATGGCTACACCTTC. The chain carries TRBV5-8 and TRBJ1-2, with no clear D. The CDR3 covers 13 residues. Germline CDR1 and CDR2: SGHTS and YDEGEE. With 4 bases removed from V and 2 bases from J, the gap between germline ends came to 9 bases.

The chain employs TRBV5-3 and TRBJ1-2; D gene ambiguous. TRBV5-3 is designated an ORF whose function remains uncertain. V gave up 4 bases and J gave up 7 bases, with 23 bases separating them. This CDR3 contains 16 residues. The CDR3: CARSQDSRVCGGGYTF. In DNA, the CDR3 is TGTGCCAGAAGCCAGGACTCTAGGGTTTGTGGTGGTGGCTACACCTTC.

The chain recombines TRBV19 with TRBJ2-7, with 9 bases identical to TRBD2. V shed 5 bases and J 1 base; nucleotides not matched to a gene: 12. This CDR3 has 17 residues. The germline CDR1 and CDR2 sequences are LNHDA and SQIVND (reference sequence). The CDR3 DNA reads as TGTGCCAGTAGTTCGACCCTCCGGAGCGGGGGGTCCTACGAGCAGTACTTC. This codes for CASSSTLRSGGSYEQYF.

The chain combines TRBV19 with TRBJ1-3; TRBD1 aligns across 7 bases. CDR1 and CDR2 (germline): LNHDA, SQIVND (reference sequence). The CDR3 spans 16 residues. V dropped 7 bases and J dropped 1; count of bases not matched to a gene: 10. CDR3 in amino acids: CASKRTGASSGNTIYF. The DNA for the CDR3 is TGTGCCAGTAAGAGAACAGGGGCGTCGTCTGGAAACACCATATATTTT.

The CDR3 DNA sequence: TGTGCCAGCAGCTTACACAGTCCCTACGAGCAGTACTTC. Protein product: CASSLHSPYEQYF. The chain carries TRBV7-9 and TRBJ2-7; D unclear. Germline values: CDR1 SEHNR, CDR2 FQNEAQ (reference sequence). CDR3 length: 13 amino acids. V was clipped by 2 bases and J by 2 bases, with 7 bases between them.

The chain uses TRBV2 and TRBJ1-1, with D uncertain. This CDR3 region has 13 residues. Germline CDR1 SNHLY, CDR2 FYNNEI. The V gene lost 8 bases and the J gene lost 6 bases, with 16 bases spanning the gap. CDR3 sequence reads: CASGVEGSSEAFF. Written as DNA, the CDR3 is TGTGCCAGCGGGGTTGAGGGTAGTTCTGAAGCTTTCTTT. The variable domain in full, with the rest retrieved from reference TRBV2 and TRBJ1-1, is EPEVTQTPSHQVTQMGQEVILRCVPISNHLYFYWYRQILGQKVEFLVSFYNNEISEKSEIFDDQFSVERPDGSNFTLKIRSTKLEDSAMYFCASGVEGSSEAFFGQGTRLTVV.

V is TRBV9 and J is TRBJ2-1; 8 bases line up with TRBD2. Germline lookup yields CDR1 SGDLS and CDR2 YYNGEE. The CDR3 covers 14 residues. Trimming removed 4 bases from V and 5 bases from J; junction bases left unmatched: 5. The CDR3 DNA is TGTGCCAGCAGCCGGGCGGGAGGCCACAATGAGCAGTTCTTC. It translates to CASSRAGGHNEQFF.

This chain links TRBV19 with TRBJ2-7; maybe TRBD1 (6 bases). The CDR3 is made up of 14 amino acids. The V gene's germline CDR1 is LNHDA and CDR2 SQIVND (reference sequence). V was shortened by 5 bases and J by 0 bases, with 11 bases between the two germline ends. The CDR3 is CASSARQDSYEQYF. The CDR3 region has the DNA TGTGCCAGTAGTGCAAGACAGGACTCCTACGAGCAGTACTTC.

V usage is TRBV11-2 and J usage is TRBJ1-4, with TRBD1 as a possible D gene (5 bases). The CDR3 has 16 amino acids. The V gene's germline CDR1 is SGHAT and CDR2 FQNNGV. V lost 0 bases to trimming and J lost 8 bases, with 16 bases between them. In DNA, the CDR3 is TGTGCCAGCAGCTTAGATCCTAACCGACAGAAGGAAAAACTGTTTTTT. Translation: CASSLDPNRQKEKLFF.

The gene calls are TRBV5-4 and TRBJ1-1; D unresolved. Germline CDR1 SGHNT, CDR2 YYREEE (reference sequence). This CDR3 is 14 amino acids long. The ends were cut back, 0 bases at V and 6 bases at J, with 12 bases in the middle. The chain's CDR3 is CASSLESGFPEAFF. The CDR3 nucleotides are TGTGCCAGCAGCTTGGAAAGCGGTTTCCCTGAAGCTTTCTTT.

This clone appeared once. The CDR3 nucleotides read TGCGCCAGCAAGGAAAAAGTGGGGGGGCGAGGCACAGATACGCAGTATTTT. Protein: CASKEKVGGRGTDTQYF. The J gene is TRBJ2-3, the V gene TRBV5-1; TRBD2 is a possible D gene (7 bases). The CDR3 has 17 residues. With 6 bases removed from V and 1 base from J, the gap between germline ends came to 21 bases. Germline V gene lookup returns CDR1 SGHRS and CDR2 YFSETQ.

This sequence joins TRBV7-2 and TRBJ1-2, with D perhaps TRBD1 (6 bases). CDR3 length equals 14 residues. Deletions cut 5 bases from V and 1 base from J, with 11 bases between. Germline V lookup: CDR1 SGHTA, CDR2 FQGNSA. The CDR3 nucleotides are TGTGCCAGCAGCCCGGGACAACTTAACTATGGCTACACCTTC. Protein product: CASSPGQLNYGYTF.

This clone has only one observation. The CDR3 nucleotides are TGTGCCAGCTCACCACTCCAGTCCGGAAACACCATATATTTT. As protein: CASSPLQSGNTIYF. The chain carries TRBV18 and TRBJ1-3; D gene unclear. Trimming removed 1 base at V and 4 bases at J, with 8 bases between. Germline CDR1 is KGHSH and CDR2 is LQKENI. This CDR3 spans 14 amino acids.

CDR3 in amino acids: CASSLYGRGLGAFF. CDR3 bases: TGTGCCAGCAGTTTATATGGCAGGGGGCTTGGAGCTTTCTTT. The rearrangement links TRBV28 to TRBJ1-1, with 8 bases that match TRBD1. The CDR3 runs to 14 residues. Per the germline V gene, CDR1 is MDHEN and CDR2 is SYDVKM. With V trimmed by 1 base and J by 10 bases, 8 bases remained unmatched.

The chain is built from TRBV6-6 and TRBJ2-7; TRBD1 is a possible D gene (6 bases). This CDR3 has 15 amino acids. Germline-derived CDR1 and CDR2 are MNHNY and SVGAGI (reference sequence). Trimming left V 7 bases short and J 3 bases short, with 19 bases between. CDR3 bases: TGTGCCAGCAAAAACCGGGACATGGCCTACTACGAGCAGTACTTC. Translated, it gives CASKNRDMAYYEQYF.

The genes are TRBV18 and TRBJ2-1, with 8 bases matching TRBD1. CDR1 is KGHSH, CDR2 LQKENI, per germline. This CDR3 has 14 residues. V lost 9 bases, J lost 4 bases, and 8 bases stayed unmatched. The CDR3 DNA sequence: TGTGCCAGTACCGCAGGGGGCACTTACAATGAGCAGTTCTTC. As protein: CASTAGGTYNEQFF.

The rearrangement uses TRBV7-9 and TRBJ1-2, with 9 bases aligning to TRBD1. The V gene end was trimmed by 5 bases and the J gene end by 5 bases; junction bases not matched to a gene: 12. CDR1 SEHNR and CDR2 FQNEAQ come from the germline V gene (reference sequence). The CDR3 consists of 16 residues. The CDR3 here is CASSPLLGQGSYGYTF. The CDR3 region has the DNA TGTGCCAGCAGCCCGTTACTCGGACAGGGGAGTTATGGCTACACCTTC.

This clone occurred once. The rearrangement uses TRBV9 and TRBJ2-7; 10 bases match TRBD2. V shed 0 bases and J 6 bases; nucleotides not matched to a gene: 18. The CDR3 has 19 amino acids. In germline, CDR1 is SGDLS, CDR2 YYNGEE. The CDR3 sequence: CASSVAPGTSGIPYVEQYF. The CDR3 nucleotides are TGTGCCAGCAGCGTAGCCCCGGGAACTAGCGGGATTCCCTACGTCGAGCAGTACTTC. The variable domain in full, completed from reference TRBV9 and TRBJ2-7, reads DSGVTQTPKHLITATGQRVTLRCSPRSGDLSVYWYQQSLDQGLQFLIQYYNGEERAKGNILERFSAQQFPDLHSELNLSSLELGDSALYFCASSVAPGTSGIPYVEQYFGPGTRLTVT.